This TCR beta chain was captured in a study of memory CD4+ T cells and cytomegalovirus serostatus. Whole-study results and caveats: CD4+ memory repertoires contained about two fifths of the roughly 160 reported CMV TCRbeta sequences.

V trimming: 6 bases; J trimming: 2 bases; junction bases outside the gene matches: 6. CDR3 length: 14 amino acids. Germline lookup yields CDR1 SNHLY and CDR2 FYNNEI. Source study methods: After removing out-of-frame reads, under 2.5 million distinct TCRbeta sequences remained. Here immunoSEQ multiplex PCR was the method, and the copy in TCRdb shows in-frame clones only, minus some. For V, J and clone size, that table is used; D and trimming come from the DNA. The table shows about 64,000 clones, with over 60% occurring only once. The sort gate was single viable CD3+CD4+CD8-CD45RO+ cells for memory CD4+ T cells. Serum IgG to CMV pp150, pp28, p38 and p52 defined serostatus. Total CD4+ T cells were enriched by CD4 positive selection. A word on this clone: Its target is unknown.

The chain combines TRBV2 with TRBJ2-7; TRBD1 aligns across 8 bases. Source material: memory CD4+ T cells from blood. The clonotype comes from an adult in good health and CMV-seronegative. The CDR3 spells CASRQGQATYEQYF. The CDR3 DNA follows: TGTGCCAGCAGGCAGGGACAGGCCACCTACGAGCAGTACTTC.